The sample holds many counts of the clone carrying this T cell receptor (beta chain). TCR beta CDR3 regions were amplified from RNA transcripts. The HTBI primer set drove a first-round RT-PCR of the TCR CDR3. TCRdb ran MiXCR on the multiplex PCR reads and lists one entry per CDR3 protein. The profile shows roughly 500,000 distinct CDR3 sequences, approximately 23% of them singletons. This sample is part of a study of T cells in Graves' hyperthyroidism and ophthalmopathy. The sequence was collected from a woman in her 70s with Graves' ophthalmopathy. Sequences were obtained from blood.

The CDR3 DNA follows: TGTGCCAGCAGTGTGTCGTACCAAGAGACCCAGTACTTC. It encodes CASSVSYQETQYF. The V gene is TRBV2, the J gene TRBJ2-5; no clear D gene. CDR3 length equals 13 residues. Between the trimmed V and J ends, which lost 4 bases and 0 bases, there was a span of 6 bases. The germline gives CDR1 SNHLY, CDR2 FYNNEI.